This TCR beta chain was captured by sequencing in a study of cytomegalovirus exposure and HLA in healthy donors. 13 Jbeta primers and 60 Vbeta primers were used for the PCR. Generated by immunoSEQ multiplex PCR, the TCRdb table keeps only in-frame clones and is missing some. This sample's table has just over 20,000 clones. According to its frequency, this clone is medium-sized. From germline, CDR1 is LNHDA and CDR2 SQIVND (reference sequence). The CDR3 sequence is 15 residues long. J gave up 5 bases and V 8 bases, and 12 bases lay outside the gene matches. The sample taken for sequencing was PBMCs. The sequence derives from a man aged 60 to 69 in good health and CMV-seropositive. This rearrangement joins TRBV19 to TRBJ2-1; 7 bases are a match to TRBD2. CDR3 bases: TGTGCCAGTGGCCCCCGCGGGAGAGGGGACAATGAGCAGTTCTTC. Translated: CASGPRGRGDNEQFF.